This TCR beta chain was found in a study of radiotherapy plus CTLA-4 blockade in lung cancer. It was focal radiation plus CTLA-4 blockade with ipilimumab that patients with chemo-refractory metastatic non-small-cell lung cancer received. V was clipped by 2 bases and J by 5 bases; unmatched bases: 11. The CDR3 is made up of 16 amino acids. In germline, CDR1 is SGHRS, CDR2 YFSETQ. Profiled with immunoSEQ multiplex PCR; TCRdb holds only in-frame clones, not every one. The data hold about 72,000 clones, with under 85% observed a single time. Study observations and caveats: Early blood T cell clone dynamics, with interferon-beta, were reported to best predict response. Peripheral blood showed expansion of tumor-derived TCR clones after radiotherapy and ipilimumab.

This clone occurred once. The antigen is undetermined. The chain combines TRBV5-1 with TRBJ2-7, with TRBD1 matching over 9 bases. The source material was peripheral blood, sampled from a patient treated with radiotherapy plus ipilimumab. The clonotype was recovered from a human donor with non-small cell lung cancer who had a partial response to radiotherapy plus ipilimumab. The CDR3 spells CASSLRTGTGLHEQYF. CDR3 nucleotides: TGCGCCAGCAGCTTAAGAACCGGGACAGGGCTACACGAGCAGTACTTC.